The clone carrying this TCR beta chain came up many times. The time point is: sample taken at primary tumor resection. Unsorted whole RNA from tumor, nontumor lung or frozen PBMC underwent sequencing. A distinct unique molecular identifier was carried by each TCR cDNA molecule. TCRdb ran MiXCR on the 5' RACE reads and lists one entry per CDR3 protein. In the table there are about 48,000 distinct CDR3 sequences, approximately 5.3% of which are singletons. This sample was taken from a study of spatial heterogeneity in lung cancer. V dropped 0 bases and J dropped 5 bases, with 12 bases sitting between them. CDR3 length: 15 residues. Germline V gene data show CDR1 as SGHRS and CDR2 as YFSETQ.

This sequence originates from a male donor with early-stage non-small cell lung cancer. The rearrangement joins TRBV5-1 to TRBJ2-1, with D perhaps matching TRBD2 (6 bases). The sample here was PBMCs, taken at surgery. This CDR3 is CASSLAGEEDNEQFF. CDR3 in DNA: TGCGCCAGCAGCTTGGCGGGAGAGGAGGACAATGAGCAGTTCTTC.